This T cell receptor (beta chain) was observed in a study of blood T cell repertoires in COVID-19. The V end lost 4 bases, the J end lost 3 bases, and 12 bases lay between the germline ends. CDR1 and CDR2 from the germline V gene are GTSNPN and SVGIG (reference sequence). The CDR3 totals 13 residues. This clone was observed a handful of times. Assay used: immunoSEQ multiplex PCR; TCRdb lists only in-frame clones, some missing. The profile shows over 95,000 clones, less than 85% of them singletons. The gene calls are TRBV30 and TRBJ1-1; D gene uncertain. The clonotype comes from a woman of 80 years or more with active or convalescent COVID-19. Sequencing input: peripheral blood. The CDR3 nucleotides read TGTGCCTGGATTGGCAGATTACACACTGAAGCTTTCTTT. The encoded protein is CAWIGRLHTEAFF.